This TCR beta chain was profiled in a study of T-cell reconstitution after alpha-beta-depleted transplantation in children. This CDR3 region has 14 residues. In germline, CDR1 is MGHDK, CDR2 SYGVNS. V lost 7 bases and J lost 1; bases outside the gene matches: 6. During its preparation, the TCRbeta library received unique molecular identifiers. TCRdb re-called the PCR reads through MiXCR, storing one row per CDR3 protein. The data contain approximately 350,000 distinct CDR3 sequences, about 14% of them singletons. Sequences were derived from PBMCs, sampled from the stem cell graft. The TCR sequence derives from a human donor who donated a stem cell graft to a child with Fanconi anemia. The chain employs TRBV25-1 and TRBJ1-1; 7 bases align to TRBD1. CDR3 amino acids: CASIRRGPNTEAFF. In DNA, the CDR3 is TGTGCCAGCATTAGGAGGGGGCCGAACACTGAAGCTTTCTTT.